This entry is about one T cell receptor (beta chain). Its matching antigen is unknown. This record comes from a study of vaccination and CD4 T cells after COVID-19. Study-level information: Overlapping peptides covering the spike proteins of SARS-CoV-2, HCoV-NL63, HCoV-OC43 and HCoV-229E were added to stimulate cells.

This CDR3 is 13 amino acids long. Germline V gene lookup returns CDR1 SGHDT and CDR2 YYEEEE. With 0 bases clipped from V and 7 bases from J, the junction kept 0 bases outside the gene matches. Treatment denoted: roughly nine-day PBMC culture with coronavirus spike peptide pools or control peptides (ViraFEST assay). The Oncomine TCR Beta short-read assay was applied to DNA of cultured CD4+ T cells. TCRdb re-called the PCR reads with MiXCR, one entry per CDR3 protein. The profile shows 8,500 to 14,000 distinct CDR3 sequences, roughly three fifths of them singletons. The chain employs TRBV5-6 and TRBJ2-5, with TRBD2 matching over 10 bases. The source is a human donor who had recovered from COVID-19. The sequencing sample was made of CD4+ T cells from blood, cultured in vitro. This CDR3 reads CASSLASGGTQYF. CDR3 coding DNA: TGTGCCAGCAGCTTGGCTAGCGGGGGGACCCAGTACTTC.